This TCR beta chain emerged from a study of vaccination and CD4 T cells after COVID-19. Study-level results: The cohort comprised relatively few convalescent patients, and no early post-infection timepoints were analyzed. For convalescent patients, a median 86.3% of reactive clones surfaced exclusively after vaccination.

Stated treatment: approximately 11-day PBMC culture with coronavirus spike peptide pools or control peptides (ViraFEST assay). The PCR-positive dates, March through December 2020, came before the US Alpha, Beta and Delta variants. Germline trimming cut 6 bases from V and 0 bases from J; bases unmatched to any gene: 2. The CDR3 has 14 amino acids. The germline gives CDR1 MNHEY, CDR2 SVGEGT. Points on this clonotype: Its target is not known.

The study sequenced cultured CD4+ T cell DNA using the Oncomine TCR Beta short-read assay. TCRdb processed the PCR reads anew with MiXCR; each CDR3 protein has one entry. The table shows 10,000 to 15,000 distinct CDR3 sequences, with 40% to 55% occurring only once. This chain uses TRBV6-2 or TRBV6-3 with TRBJ2-1; 7 bases agree with TRBD1. The sequence was obtained from a human donor who had recovered from COVID-19. The material sequenced was CD4+ T cells from blood, cultured in vitro, taken before SARS-CoV-2 vaccination. The CDR3 bases are TGTGCCAGCAGGGGACAGAGCTCCTACAATGAGCAGTTCTTC. This gives the protein CASRGQSSYNEQFF.